A selection of T cell receptor beta chains follows, all from one sample in a study of blood T cell repertoires in COVID-19. TCRdb's table, derived via immunoSEQ multiplex PCR, lists solely in-frame clones and lacks some. The profile shows tens of thousands of clones, roughly 80% of them singletons. Sequencing was carried out using peripheral blood. The receptors shown here come from a human donor in a cohort sampled during active COVID-19. CDR3s include the opening cysteine and the closing phenylalanine or tryptophan. A D gene is named only where the DNA matches it firmly. Size is omitted from some rows. Given values are once, few, many or a class for expanded clones.

TRBV7-9	TRBD1	TRBJ1-3	.	TGTGCCAGCAGCGGAGGGACAGGGTTTACCGGAAACACCATATATTTT	CASSGGTGFTGNTIYF
TRBV11-2	TRBD1	TRBJ1-6	.	TGTGCCAGCAGCTTAGATCTGGACAGGCCCTATAATTCACCCCTCCACTTT	CASSLDLDRPYNSPLHF
TRBV27	.	TRBJ2-1	.	TGTGCCAGCAGTTTATCAAGGGGGAGCTCCTACAATGAGCAGTTCTTC	CASSLSRGSSYNEQFF
TRBV7-2	TRBD2	TRBJ2-2	.	TGTGCCACCACAGCGGGAGTATGGACCGGGGAGCTGTTTTTT	CATTAGVWTGELFF
TRBV15	.	TRBJ2-7	once	TGTGCCACCAGCAGAGACAGGGGCCACGAGCAGTACTTC	CATSRDRGHEQYF
TRBV27	TRBD1	TRBJ1-4	many	TGTGCCAGCAGTTCACAGGGGCGAGCTAATGAAAAACTGTTTTTT	CASSSQGRANEKLFF
TRBV10-3	.	TRBJ2-1	.	TGTGCCATCTCTTACGAGTCCTACAATGAGCAGTTCTTC	CAISYESYNEQFF
TRBV5-6	.	TRBJ2-5	.	TGTGCCAGCATTGGGCAGGGCAGTGAGACCCAGTACTTC	CASIGQGSETQYF
TRBV15	.	TRBJ2-1	.	TGTGCCACCAGCGAGAGGAATGAGCAGTTCTTC	CATSERNEQFF
TRBV28	.	TRBJ1-2	.	TGTGCCAGCAGTTTGCGACAGGATGGCTACACCTTC	CASSLRQDGYTF
TRBV5-8	.	TRBJ2-5	.	TGTGCCAGCACCCTACCTTTCGGAGAGACCCAGTACTTC	CASTLPFGETQYF
TRBV7-3	TRBD2	TRBJ2-3	.	TGTGCCAGCAGCCCACGTGGCGGGAGCCTCGGGGGAGATACGCAGTATTTT	CASSPRGGSLGGDTQYF
TRBV18	TRBD1	TRBJ2-5	few	TGTGCCAGCTCACCCCCGGGACAGGGGGAGACCCAGTACTTC	CASSPPGQGETQYF
TRBV7-3	TRBD1	TRBJ2-2	.	TGTGCCAGCAGCTTGACAGGGGCGGACACCGGGGAGCTGTTTTTT	CASSLTGADTGELFF
TRBV14	TRBD2	TRBJ2-1	.	TGTGCCAGCAGCCACCGGACTAGCGGGAGGGGCTCCTACAATGAGCAGTTCTTC	CASSHRTSGRGSYNEQFF
TRBV18	TRBD1	TRBJ1-5	few	TGTGCCAGCTCTTCGGACAGGGGGTCTTATCAGCCCCAGCATTTT	CASSSDRGSYQPQHF
TRBV11-3	TRBD2	TRBJ2-3	few	TGTGCCAGCAGCTTAGGCCTAGCGGGAGATCGAGATACGCAGTATTTT	CASSLGLAGDRDTQYF
TRBV4-1	TRBD2	TRBJ2-1	.	TGCGCCAGCAGTCAGAGCGGGAGGTTCTACAATGAGCAGTTCTTC	CASSQSGRFYNEQFF
TRBV28	TRBD1	TRBJ1-4	.	TGTGCCAGCAGCCCGACAGGGGGCGATGAGGAAAAACTGTTTTTT	CASSPTGGDEEKLFF
TRBV2	TRBD1	TRBJ1-4	.	TGTGCCAGCCGGGACAGGGGGACTTCTAATGAAAAACTGTTTTTT	CASRDRGTSNEKLFF
TRBV6-2/TRBV6-3	TRBD1	TRBJ1-1	.	TGTGCCAGCAGTACAGGGGGCTTTACTGAAGCTTTCTTT	CASSTGGFTEAFF
TRBV12-3/TRBV12-4	TRBD1	TRBJ2-7	.	TGTGCCAGCAGTTCAGGACAGGGGGCAGAGCAGTACTTC	CASSSGQGAEQYF
TRBV20-1	.	TRBJ1-2	few	TGCAGTGCTAGTTCCAGAACAAACTATGGCTACACCTTC	CSASSRTNYGYTF
TRBV4-3	.	TRBJ1-2	.	TGCGCCAGCAGCCAAGATCTGGGGGCTTCCTATGGCTACACCTTC	CASSQDLGASYGYTF
TRBV4-2	.	TRBJ2-2	.	TGTGCCAGCAGCCAAGGCCAAGGAGGGCCGGACACCGGGGAGCTGTTTTTT	CASSQGQGGPDTGELFF
TRBV5-1	.	TRBJ2-1	.	TGCGCCAGCAGCTTGGCCGAAGCCCCCGGAGGTCATAATGAGCAGTTCTTC	CASSLAEAPGGHNEQFF
TRBV19	TRBD1	TRBJ1-2	.	TGTGCCAGTGCCAGACAGGGAATCGCTGGCTACACCTTC	CASARQGIAGYTF
TRBV28	.	TRBJ1-1	.	TGTGCCAGCAGTTTAGCTGCCAGCGTGAACACTGAAGCTTTCTTT	CASSLAASVNTEAFF
TRBV16	.	TRBJ2-5	.	TGTGCCAGCAGCCACGGACAGTACCAAGAGACCCAGTACTTC	CASSHGQYQETQYF
TRBV27	.	TRBJ2-5	.	TGTGCCAGCAGTTTTCAGGGATGGGAGACCCAGTACTTC	CASSFQGWETQYF
TRBV28	TRBD2	TRBJ2-7	.	TGTGCCAGCGGTGGCGCGCGGCTAGCGGGAGGTCCCTTCATTTCACGGGAGCAGTACTTC	CASGGARLAGGPFISREQYF
TRBV2	.	TRBJ2-3	.	TGTGCCAGCGGGACATTTAGCACAGATACGCAGTATTTT	CASGTFSTDTQYF
TRBV18	TRBD1	TRBJ2-7	once	TGTGCCAGCTCACTTGACAGGGTTCCCTACGAGCAGTACTTC	CASSLDRVPYEQYF
TRBV18	.	TRBJ2-3	.	TGTGCCAGCTCACCACCCGAAAGCCCAGATACGCAGTATTTT	CASSPPESPDTQYF
TRBV5-1	TRBD1	TRBJ1-2	once	TGCGCCAGCAGCTTGGGAACAGGGGTATACGGCTACACCTTC	CASSLGTGVYGYTF
TRBV30	.	TRBJ2-3	.	TGTGCCTCCCGGTTCGGTATGATTGTGGATACGCAGTATTTT	CASRFGMIVDTQYF
TRBV7-9	TRBD1	TRBJ2-7	.	TGTGCCAGCAGCTTAGCCCTGGGACAGGGTGATTACGAGCAGTACTTC	CASSLALGQGDYEQYF
TRBV7-3	.	TRBJ2-3	.	TGTGCCAGCAGTTCTAGTACAGATACGCAGTATTTT	CASSSSTDTQYF
TRBV2	TRBD2	TRBJ2-7	.	TGTGCCAGCAGACTCGGGACTAGCGGCGGCGAGCAGTACTTC	CASRLGTSGGEQYF
TRBV7-9	TRBD2	TRBJ2-1	.	TGTGCCAGCAGGCCGAGTAGCGGGACGTACAATGAGCAGTTCTTC	CASRPSSGTYNEQFF
TRBV4-1	TRBD2	TRBJ2-1	.	TGCGCCAGCAGCCAAGGACTAGCAGACTACAATGAGCAGTTCTTC	CASSQGLADYNEQFF
TRBV20-1	.	TRBJ1-2	.	TGCAGTGCTAGTTTAGGGGTGGACTATGGCTACACCTTC	CSASLGVDYGYTF
TRBV2	.	TRBJ2-7	.	.	CASSVGQGTSKYF
TRBV4-3	.	TRBJ2-7	.	TGCGCCAGCAGCCAATTCGGAGGGTCCTACGAGCAGTACTTC	CASSQFGGSYEQYF
TRBV19	TRBD2	TRBJ2-1	once	TGTGCCAGTAGTATGGGTTGGGCTAGCGGGAGAGTAGAGCAGTTCTTC	CASSMGWASGRVEQFF
TRBV7-9	TRBD2	TRBJ2-3	.	TGTGCCAGCAGCTTAGGGTCTAGCGGGAGCCGCACAGATACGCAGTATTTT	CASSLGSSGSRTDTQYF
TRBV15	TRBD2	TRBJ2-5	.	TGTGCCACCAGCAGAGATCTAGCGGGAGGCAGAGAGACCCAGTACTTC	CATSRDLAGGRETQYF
TRBV4-1	TRBD1	TRBJ2-7	.	TGCGCCAGCAGCCAAGATGACAGGGGGGCCTACGAGCAGTACTTC	CASSQDDRGAYEQYF
TRBV19	TRBD2	TRBJ2-5	few	TGTGCCAGTAGTATAGGGACTAGCGGGAGCTCCCGGGAGACCCAGTACTTC	CASSIGTSGSSRETQYF
TRBV10-2	.	TRBJ2-2	.	TGCGCCAGCAGTGAGTACGGCACCGGGGAGCTGTTTTTT	CASSEYGTGELFF
TRBV6-5	.	TRBJ2-7	few	TGTGCCAGCAGTCCCCGACCGTTTCAGCGTTACGAGCAGTACTTC	CASSPRPFQRYEQYF
TRBV6-1	.	TRBJ2-7	.	TGTGCCAGCAGGCCGTCCGGGGGAGCCCCCTACGAGCAGTACTTC	CASRPSGGAPYEQYF